This entry concerns a single TCR beta chain. Its antigen is not known. The sample comes from a study of post-analysis software for immune sequencing data. Study-wide background: Some patients lacked subtype; others had relapsing-remitting, secondary progressive or progressive-relapsing disease. General study results and limits: The study found significantly lower normalized Chao1 diversity in multiple sclerosis patients than in controls. Analysis by F measure revealed that same-batch samples clustered strongly together. When patients were compared with controls, about five TRBV segments were more frequent, TRBV5-6, TRBV5-1 and TRBV20-1 among them.

Included in the TCR beta cDNA libraries were unique molecular identifiers. Roughly 490,000 cDNA molecules came from about 1 to 10 million T cells. TCRdb re-called the PCR reads with MiXCR, one entry per CDR3 protein. The sample holds about 680,000 distinct CDR3 sequences, approximately 59% seen once. CDR3 length: 12 residues. V was clipped by 10 bases and J by 3 bases, with 11 bases between them. Germline V gene lookup returns CDR1 SGHTA and CDR2 FQGNSA. The rearrangement uses TRBV7-2 and TRBJ2-3; TRBD2 is a possible D gene (6 bases). The source is a girl aged 2 to 10 with multiple sclerosis. The specimen sequenced was blood. This chain's CDR3 is CATQLATDTQYF. The DNA for the CDR3 is TGTGCCACCCAGCTAGCGACAGATACGCAGTATTTT.